This TCR beta chain was profiled in a study of TIL therapy for anti-PD-1-resistant metastatic lung cancer. Notes on the study in general: TIL cultures after expansion showed higher clonality and lower diversity than baseline tumor (median about 6% vs 30%).

Comments on this clone: Its antigen is currently unknown.

The time point here: pre-treatment sample, taken before nivolumab and TIL therapy. Tumor tissue came from excised metastases, mostly pleural nodules or supraclavicular lymph nodes. Patients then received nivolumab; progressors got lymphodepletion, TIL and IL-2. This was the immunoSEQ v3 assay. Sequencing depth was approximately 1.8 million read pairs for survey level, about 5-6 million for deep. Sequencing was performed with immunoSEQ multiplex PCR; in TCRdb, only in-frame clones are kept and a portion is missing. Of about 100,000 clones listed, around 71% are singletons. Unmatched junction bases numbered 5, after V lost 2 bases and J lost 4 bases. Germline-derived CDR1 and CDR2 are SGHRS and YFSETQ. This CDR3 has 15 amino acids.

This material consisted of tumor tissue, taken at baseline. The sequence came from a person aged 25-79 years with non-small cell lung cancer. This chain connects TRBV5-1 to TRBJ2-3; TRBD1 aligns across 9 bases. This CDR3 is CASSLRTGVPDTQYF. The CDR3, as DNA: TGCGCCAGCAGCTTACGGACAGGGGTTCCAGATACGCAGTATTTT.